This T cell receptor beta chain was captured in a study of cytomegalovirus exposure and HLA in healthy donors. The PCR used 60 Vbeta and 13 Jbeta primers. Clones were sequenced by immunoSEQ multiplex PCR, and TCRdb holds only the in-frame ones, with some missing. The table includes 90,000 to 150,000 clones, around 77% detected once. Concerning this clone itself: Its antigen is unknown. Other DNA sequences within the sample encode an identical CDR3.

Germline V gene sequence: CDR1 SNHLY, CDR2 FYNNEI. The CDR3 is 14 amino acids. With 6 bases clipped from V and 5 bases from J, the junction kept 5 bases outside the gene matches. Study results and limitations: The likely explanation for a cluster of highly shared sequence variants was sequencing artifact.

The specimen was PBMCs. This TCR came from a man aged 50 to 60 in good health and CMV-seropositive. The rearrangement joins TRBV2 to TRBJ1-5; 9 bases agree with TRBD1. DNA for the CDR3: TGTGCCAGCAGGGGACAGGGTAGATATCAGCCCCAGCATTTT. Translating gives CASRGQGRYQPQHF.